These T cell receptor beta chains were read from a single sample in a study of T cell repertoires in ileal Crohn's disease. Clones were sequenced by immunoSEQ multiplex PCR, and TCRdb holds only the in-frame ones, with some missing. The sample yields approximately 16,000 clones, over 70% seen once. The specimen sequenced was ileal tissue. These receptor sequences come from an adult with Crohn's disease. The CDR3 runs from the conserved cysteine through the conserved F or W. Fields, in order: clone size, V gene, D gene, J gene, CDR3 protein, CDR3 DNA. D genes are given only for firm matches. Size values are once, few and many counts, or a class for expanded clones, and some rows have none.

clone_size: few
v_call: TRBV6-1
d_call: .
j_call: TRBJ1-1
cdr3_aa: CASAGGVMNTEAFF
cdr3_nt: TGTGCCAGCGCTGGCGGGGTTATGAACACTGAAGCTTTCTTT

clone_size: .
v_call: TRBV4-3
d_call: TRBD1
j_call: TRBJ2-7
cdr3_aa: CASSQVALTGAYEQYF
cdr3_nt: TGCGCCAGCAGCCAAGTCGCCCTAACAGGGGCCTACGAGCAGTACTTC

clone_size: .
v_call: TRBV13
d_call: TRBD2
j_call: TRBJ2-1
cdr3_aa: CASNWGGDNEQFF
cdr3_nt: TGTGCCAGCAATTGGGGGGGAGACAATGAGCAGTTCTTC

clone_size: .
v_call: TRBV19
d_call: .
j_call: TRBJ2-7
cdr3_aa: CASTDTLGTYEQYF
cdr3_nt: TGTGCCAGTACCGACACCCTTGGCACCTACGAGCAGTACTTC

clone_size: .
v_call: TRBV5-1
d_call: .
j_call: TRBJ1-2
cdr3_aa: CASSRDLINYGYTF
cdr3_nt: TGCGCCAGCAGCAGGGACCTAATTAACTATGGCTACACCTTC

clone_size: .
v_call: TRBV6-1
d_call: .
j_call: TRBJ2-6
cdr3_aa: CASSEATTSGANVLTF
cdr3_nt: TGTGCCAGCAGTGAAGCCACAACTTCTGGGGCCAACGTCCTGACTTTC

clone_size: few
v_call: TRBV5-1
d_call: .
j_call: TRBJ1-4
cdr3_aa: CASTSGEKLFF
cdr3_nt: TGCGCCAGTACCTCTGGTGAAAAACTGTTTTTT

clone_size: .
v_call: TRBV5-6
d_call: TRBD2
j_call: TRBJ2-1
cdr3_aa: CASSLRTSGPYNEQFF
cdr3_nt: TGTGCCAGCAGCCTCCGGACTAGCGGCCCATACAATGAGCAGTTCTTC

clone_size: .
v_call: TRBV6-1
d_call: .
j_call: TRBJ1-1
cdr3_aa: CASKKGTEAFF
cdr3_nt: TGTGCCAGCAAAAAAGGCACTGAAGCTTTCTTT

clone_size: .
v_call: TRBV5-5
d_call: TRBD1
j_call: TRBJ1-4
cdr3_aa: CASSGPGQANEKLFF
cdr3_nt: TGTGCCAGCAGCGGACCGGGACAGGCAAATGAAAAACTGTTTTTT